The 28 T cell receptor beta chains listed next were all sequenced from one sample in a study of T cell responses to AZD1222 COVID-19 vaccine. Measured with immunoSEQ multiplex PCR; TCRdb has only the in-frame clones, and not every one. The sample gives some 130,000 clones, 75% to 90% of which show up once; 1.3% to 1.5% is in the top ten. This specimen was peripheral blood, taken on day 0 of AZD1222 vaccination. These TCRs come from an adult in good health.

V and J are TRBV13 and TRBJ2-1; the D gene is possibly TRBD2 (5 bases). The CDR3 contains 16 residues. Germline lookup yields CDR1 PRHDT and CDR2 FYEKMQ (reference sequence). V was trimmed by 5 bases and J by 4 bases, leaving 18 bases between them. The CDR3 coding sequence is TGTGCCAGCAGCGCCAGGACTCGCCGGGTTTACAATGAGCAGTTCTTC. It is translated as CASSARTRRVYNEQFF.

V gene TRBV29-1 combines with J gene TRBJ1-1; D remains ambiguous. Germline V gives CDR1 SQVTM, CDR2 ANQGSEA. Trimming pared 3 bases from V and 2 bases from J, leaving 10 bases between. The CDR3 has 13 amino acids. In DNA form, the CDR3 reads TGCAGCGTTGAGAGGATCGTCAACACTGAAGCTTTCTTT. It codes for CSVERIVNTEAFF.

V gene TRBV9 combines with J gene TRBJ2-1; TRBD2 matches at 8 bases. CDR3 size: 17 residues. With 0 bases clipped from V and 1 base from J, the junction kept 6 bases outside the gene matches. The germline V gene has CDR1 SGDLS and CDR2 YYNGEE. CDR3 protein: CASSVGPPGGSYNEQFF. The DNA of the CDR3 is TGTGCCAGCAGCGTAGGTCCCCCGGGGGGGTCCTACAATGAGCAGTTCTTC.

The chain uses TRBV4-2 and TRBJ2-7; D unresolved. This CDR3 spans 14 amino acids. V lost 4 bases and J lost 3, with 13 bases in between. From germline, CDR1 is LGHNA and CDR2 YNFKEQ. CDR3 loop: CASSRSGSDYEQYF. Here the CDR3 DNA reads TGTGCCAGCAGCCGGTCCGGGTCTGACTACGAGCAGTACTTC.

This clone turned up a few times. The CDR3 DNA reads TGTGCCAGTAACTCTGGCGGGGGGGACACTGAAGCTTTCTTT. It is translated as CASNSGGGDTEAFF. This chain links TRBV19 with TRBJ1-1, with TRBD1 as a possible D gene (5 bases). Looked up from germline, CDR1 is LNHDA and CDR2 is SQIVND (reference sequence). V dropped 7 bases and J dropped 3 bases, with 15 bases sitting between them. The CDR3 runs to 14 residues.

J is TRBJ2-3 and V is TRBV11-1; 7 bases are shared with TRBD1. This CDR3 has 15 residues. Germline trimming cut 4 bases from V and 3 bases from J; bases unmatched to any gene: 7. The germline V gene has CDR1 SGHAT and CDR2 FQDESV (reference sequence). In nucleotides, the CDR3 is TGTGCCAGCAGCTCCCAGGGGGTCGGAACAGATACGCAGTATTTT. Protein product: CASSSQGVGTDTQYF.

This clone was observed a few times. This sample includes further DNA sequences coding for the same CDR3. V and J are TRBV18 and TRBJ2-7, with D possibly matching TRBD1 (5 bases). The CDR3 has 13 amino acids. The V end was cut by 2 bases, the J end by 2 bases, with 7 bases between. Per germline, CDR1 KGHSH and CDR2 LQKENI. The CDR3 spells CASSPSGTYEQYF. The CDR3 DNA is TGTGCCAGCTCACCATCAGGGACCTACGAGCAGTACTTC.

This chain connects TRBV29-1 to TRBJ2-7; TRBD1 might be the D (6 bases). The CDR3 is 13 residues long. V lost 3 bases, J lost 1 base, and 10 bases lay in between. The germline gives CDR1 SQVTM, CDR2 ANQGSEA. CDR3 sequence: CSVEWDKSYEQYF. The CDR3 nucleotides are TGCAGCGTTGAGTGGGACAAGTCCTACGAGCAGTACTTC.

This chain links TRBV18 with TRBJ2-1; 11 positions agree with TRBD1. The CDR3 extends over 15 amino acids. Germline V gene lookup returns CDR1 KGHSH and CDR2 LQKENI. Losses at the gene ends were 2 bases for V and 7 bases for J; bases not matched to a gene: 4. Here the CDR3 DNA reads TGTGCCAGCTCACCAAGGACAGGGGGCATGAATGAGCAGTTCTTC. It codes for CASSPRTGGMNEQFF.

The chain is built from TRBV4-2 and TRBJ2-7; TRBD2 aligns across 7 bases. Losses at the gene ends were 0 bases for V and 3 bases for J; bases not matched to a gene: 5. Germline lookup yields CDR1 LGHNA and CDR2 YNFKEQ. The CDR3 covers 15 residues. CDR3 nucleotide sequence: TGTGCCAGCAGCCAAGATTTAGGGAGGGTCTACGAGCAGTACTTC. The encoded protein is CASSQDLGRVYEQYF.

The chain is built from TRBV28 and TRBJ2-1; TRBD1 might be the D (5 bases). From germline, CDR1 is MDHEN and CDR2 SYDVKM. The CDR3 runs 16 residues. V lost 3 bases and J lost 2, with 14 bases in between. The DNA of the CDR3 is TGTGCCAGCAGTTTCAGGGTCTTAGGGACCTACAATGAGCAGTTCTTC. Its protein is CASSFRVLGTYNEQFF.

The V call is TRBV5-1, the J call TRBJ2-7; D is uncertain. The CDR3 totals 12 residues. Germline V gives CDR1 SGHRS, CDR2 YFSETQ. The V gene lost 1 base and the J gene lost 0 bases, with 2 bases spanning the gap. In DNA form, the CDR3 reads TGCGCCAGCAGCTTGACCTCCTACGAGCAGTACTTC. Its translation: CASSLTSYEQYF.

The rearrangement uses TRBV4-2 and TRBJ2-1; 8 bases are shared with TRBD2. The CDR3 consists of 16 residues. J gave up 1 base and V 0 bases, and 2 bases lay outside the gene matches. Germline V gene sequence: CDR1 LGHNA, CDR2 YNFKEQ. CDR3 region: CASSQERGASYNEQFF. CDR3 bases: TGTGCCAGCAGCCAAGAGCGGGGGGCATCCTACAATGAGCAGTTCTTC.

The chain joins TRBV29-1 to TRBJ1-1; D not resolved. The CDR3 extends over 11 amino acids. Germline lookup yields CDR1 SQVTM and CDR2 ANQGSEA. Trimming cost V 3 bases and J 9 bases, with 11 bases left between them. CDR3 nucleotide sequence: TGCAGCGTTGACTCAGCATCTCAAGCTTTCTTT. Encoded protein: CSVDSASQAFF.

The CDR3 DNA reads as TGTGCCAACAAGCACAGGGGGAATCAGCCCCAGCATTTT. It is translated as CANKHRGNQPQHF. This chain joins TRBV18 and TRBJ1-5; 8 bases line up with TRBD1. The CDR3 has 13 amino acids. The ends lost 10 bases at V and 4 bases at J; junction bases unmatched: 6. Per the germline V gene, CDR1 is KGHSH and CDR2 is LQKENI.

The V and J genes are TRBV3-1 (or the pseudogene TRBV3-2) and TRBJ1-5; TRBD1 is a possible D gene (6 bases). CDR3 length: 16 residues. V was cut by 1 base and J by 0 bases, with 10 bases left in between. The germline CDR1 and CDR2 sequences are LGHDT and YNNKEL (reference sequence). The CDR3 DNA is TGTGCCAGCAGCCAAGGAGGGGGGAATAGCAATCAGCCCCAGCATTTT. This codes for CASSQGGGNSNQPQHF.

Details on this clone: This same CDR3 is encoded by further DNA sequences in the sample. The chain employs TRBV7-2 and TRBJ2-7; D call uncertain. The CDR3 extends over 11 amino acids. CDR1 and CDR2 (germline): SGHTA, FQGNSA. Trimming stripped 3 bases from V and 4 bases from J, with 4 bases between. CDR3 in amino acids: CASSFAYEQYF. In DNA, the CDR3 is TGTGCCAGCAGCTTTGCTTACGAGCAGTACTTC.

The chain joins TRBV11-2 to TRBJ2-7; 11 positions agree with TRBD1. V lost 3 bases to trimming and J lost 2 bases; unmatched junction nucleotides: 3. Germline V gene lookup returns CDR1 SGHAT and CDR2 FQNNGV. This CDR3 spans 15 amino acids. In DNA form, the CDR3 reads TGTGCCAGCAGCTTGGGGACAGGGGGTACCTACGAGCAGTACTTC. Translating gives CASSLGTGGTYEQYF.

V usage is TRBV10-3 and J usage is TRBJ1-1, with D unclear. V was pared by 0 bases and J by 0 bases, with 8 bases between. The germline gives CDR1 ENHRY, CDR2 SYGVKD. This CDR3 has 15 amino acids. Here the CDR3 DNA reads TGTGCCATCAGTGAGTCGAAGGGCATGAACACTGAAGCTTTCTTT. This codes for CAISESKGMNTEAFF.

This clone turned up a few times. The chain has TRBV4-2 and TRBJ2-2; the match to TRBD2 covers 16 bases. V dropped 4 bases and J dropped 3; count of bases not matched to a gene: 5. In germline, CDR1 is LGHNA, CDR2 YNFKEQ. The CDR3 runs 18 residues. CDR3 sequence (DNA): TGTGCCAGCAGCCCTGGGACTAGCGGGGGGGCTGACACCGGGGAGCTGTTTTTT. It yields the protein CASSPGTSGGADTGELFF.

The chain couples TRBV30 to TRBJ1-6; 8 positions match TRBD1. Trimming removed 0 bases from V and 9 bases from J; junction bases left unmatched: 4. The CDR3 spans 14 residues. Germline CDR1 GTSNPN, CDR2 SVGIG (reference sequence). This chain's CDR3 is CAWSVTGGSSPLHF. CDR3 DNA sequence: TGTGCCTGGAGTGTCACAGGGGGGAGTTCACCCCTCCACTTT.

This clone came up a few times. The CDR3 nucleotides read TGTGCCCTAGGGGACAGTACCTACGAGCAGTACTTC. This encodes CALGDSTYEQYF. The chain combines TRBV10-3 with TRBJ2-7; 7 bases map to TRBD1. V was clipped by 11 bases and J by 2 bases; unmatched bases: 6. Germline values: CDR1 ENHRY, CDR2 SYGVKD. This CDR3 has 12 residues.

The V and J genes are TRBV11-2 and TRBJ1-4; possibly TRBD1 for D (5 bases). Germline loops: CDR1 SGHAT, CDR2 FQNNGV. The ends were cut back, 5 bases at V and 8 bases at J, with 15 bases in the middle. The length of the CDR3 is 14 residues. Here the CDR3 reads CASSLGGEREKLFF. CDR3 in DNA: TGTGCCAGCAGCCTGGGGGGGGAGCGAGAAAAACTGTTTTTT.

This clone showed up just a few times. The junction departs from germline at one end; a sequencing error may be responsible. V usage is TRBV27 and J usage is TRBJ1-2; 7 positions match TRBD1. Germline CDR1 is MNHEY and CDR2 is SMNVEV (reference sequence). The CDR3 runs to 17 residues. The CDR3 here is CASGLLRQGPFNSGYTF. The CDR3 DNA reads TGTGCCAGCGGCCTATTAAGACAGGGACCCTTTAACTCTGGCTACACCTTC.

The CDR3 nucleotides are TGTGCCAGCAGCGTAGACTCGGGTGCTGAAGCTTTCTTT. It specifies CASSVDSGAEAFF. The J gene is TRBJ1-1, the V gene TRBV9; D gene ambiguous. This CDR3 spans 13 amino acids. The V gene's germline CDR1 is SGDLS and CDR2 YYNGEE. Between the trimmed V and J ends, which lost 0 bases and 6 bases, there was a span of 9 bases.

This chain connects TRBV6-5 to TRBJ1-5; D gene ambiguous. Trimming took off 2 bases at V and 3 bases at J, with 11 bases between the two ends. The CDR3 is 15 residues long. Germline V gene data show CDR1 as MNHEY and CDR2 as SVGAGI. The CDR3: CASSYRAGSNQPQHF. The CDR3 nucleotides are TGTGCCAGCAGTTACAGGGCAGGTTCCAATCAGCCCCAGCATTTT.

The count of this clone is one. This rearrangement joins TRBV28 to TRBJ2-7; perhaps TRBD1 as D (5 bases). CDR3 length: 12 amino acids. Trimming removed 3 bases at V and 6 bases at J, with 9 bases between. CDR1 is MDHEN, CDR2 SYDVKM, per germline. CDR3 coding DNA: TGTGCCAGCAGTTTCAGGGTTGGCGAGCAGTACTTC. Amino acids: CASSFRVGEQYF.

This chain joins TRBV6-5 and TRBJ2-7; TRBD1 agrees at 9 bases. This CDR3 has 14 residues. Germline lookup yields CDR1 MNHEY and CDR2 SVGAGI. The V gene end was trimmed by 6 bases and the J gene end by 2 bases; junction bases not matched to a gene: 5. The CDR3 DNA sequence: TGTGCCAGCAGAGGACAGGGGAGCACCTACGAGCAGTACTTC. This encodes CASRGQGSTYEQYF.